This entry lists 32 T cell receptor beta chains sequenced from one sample in a study of shared clonotypes between healthy human individuals. CD45RO-negative CD8 cells positively selected for CCR7 made up the naive population, which excluded terminally differentiated effector memory CD45RA+ cells. The assay was immunoSEQ multiplex PCR, and TCRdb's table has in-frame clones only and misses some. The sample yields about 2,200,000 clones, more than 85% seen once. Specimen: naive CD8+ T cells from PBMCs. The receptors shown here come from a man aged 18 to 35 in good health. Some clones in this sample may be carry-over from other donors' samples.

This clone was counted once. The chain employs TRBV4-2 and TRBJ2-7, with 9 nucleotides matching TRBD2. The CDR3 loop spans 14 amino acids. J lost 2 bases, V lost 4 bases, and 3 bases had no gene match. The V gene's germline CDR1 is LGHNA and CDR2 YNFKEQ. The CDR3 region is CASSPASGTYEQYF. The CDR3 DNA reads as TGTGCCAGCAGCCCCGCTAGCGGGACCTACGAGCAGTACTTC.

The chain is built from TRBV28 and TRBJ1-4; D not resolved. Trimming shortened V by 2 bases and J by 7 bases, and 11 bases separated the two germline ends. This CDR3 has 14 residues. The V gene's germline CDR1 is MDHEN and CDR2 SYDVKM. The chain's CDR3 is CASSLTPSIEKLFF. DNA for the CDR3: TGTGCCAGCAGTTTAACACCTTCCATTGAAAAACTGTTTTTT.

This clone was found once. The chain carries TRBV11-2 and TRBJ2-4, with D tentatively TRBD1 (6 bases). Germline V gene sequence: CDR1 SGHAT, CDR2 FQNNGV. This CDR3 is 15 amino acids long. Between the trimmed V and J ends, which lost 0 bases and 6 bases, there was a span of 12 bases. This chain's CDR3 is CASSLDRPGANIQYF. The CDR3 region has the DNA TGTGCCAGCAGCTTAGATCGTCCAGGGGCAAACATTCAGTACTTC.

V and J are TRBV27 and TRBJ1-1; maybe TRBD1 (5 bases). V gave up 8 bases and J gave up 1 base, with 11 bases separating them. The CDR3 has 13 residues. Germline V lookup: CDR1 MNHEY, CDR2 SMNVEV (reference sequence). The chain's CDR3 is CASGVGGNTEAFF. The CDR3 DNA is TGTGCCAGCGGGGTGGGGGGGAACACTGAAGCTTTCTTT.

The chain joins TRBV27 to TRBJ2-1; TRBD1 might be the D (5 bases). CDR3 length: 16 residues. V was cut by 5 bases and J by 1 base, with 15 bases left in between. CDR1 and CDR2 (germline): MNHEY, SMNVEV (reference sequence). The CDR3 bases are TGTGCCAGCAGTCCGACGACAGCCGATTCCTACAATGAGCAGTTCTTC. Translated, it gives CASSPTTADSYNEQFF.

Here the CDR3 DNA reads TGTGCCAGCAGCTTTAGGACCAGGATTCAGTACTTC. This codes for CASSFRTRIQYF. The rearrangement joins TRBV7-9 to TRBJ2-4, with unresolved D. CDR3 length: 12 amino acids. The ends were cut back, 3 bases at V and 10 bases at J, with 10 bases in the middle. Germline loops: CDR1 SEHNR, CDR2 FQNEAQ (reference sequence).

The chain carries TRBV19 and TRBJ1-1; 9 bases are shared with TRBD1. CDR1 and CDR2 (germline): LNHDA, SQIVND (reference sequence). The V and J ends lost 3 bases and 2 bases, in that order; junction bases with no gene match: 10. The CDR3 loop spans 17 amino acids. The CDR3 loop reads CASSILLGQGYNTEAFF. The DNA of the CDR3 is TGTGCCAGTAGTATCCTCTTGGGACAGGGATATAACACTGAAGCTTTCTTT.

V gene TRBV11-1 combines with J gene TRBJ2-7; no firm D call. Trimming removed 5 bases from V and 0 bases from J, with 20 bases in between. The CDR3 length is 17 residues. CDR1 is SGHAT, CDR2 FQDESV, per germline (reference sequence). CDR3 protein: CASSVSRSGMSSYEQYF. CDR3 in DNA: TGTGCCAGCAGCGTTTCCCGTAGTGGGATGAGCTCCTACGAGCAGTACTTC.

The genes are TRBV4-3 and TRBJ2-7; TRBD2 is a possible D gene (6 bases). V was shortened by 0 bases and J by 6 bases, with 18 bases between the two germline ends. Germline-derived CDR1 and CDR2 are LGHNA and YSLEER. This CDR3 is built from 16 residues. The CDR3 coding sequence is TGCGCCAGCAGCCAAGATTTAGGTGCGGGGTCTATCGAGCAGTACTTC. This encodes CASSQDLGAGSIEQYF.

This chain links TRBV30 with TRBJ2-7; D is perhaps TRBD1 or TRBD2 (6 bases each). The ends were cut back, 0 bases at V and 6 bases at J, with 18 bases in the middle. The CDR3 is 15 amino acids. Germline values: CDR1 GTSNPN, CDR2 SVGIG (reference sequence). The CDR3 reads CAWSVGAGSWLEQYF. CDR3 bases: TGTGCCTGGAGTGTGGGGGCGGGATCGTGGCTCGAGCAGTACTTC.

The rearrangement links TRBV6-5 to TRBJ1-1, with D uncertain. The germline V gene encodes CDR1 MNHEY and CDR2 SVGAGI. The CDR3 is 14 residues long. Deletions cut 6 bases from V and 2 bases from J, with 13 bases between. The CDR3 DNA reads as TGTGCCAGCAGCTCCATCCGATTTAACACTGAAGCTTTCTTT. Its translation: CASSSIRFNTEAFF.

The rearrangement uses TRBV13 and TRBJ2-3; the match to TRBD1 covers 8 bases. This CDR3 is 15 amino acids long. V gave up 3 bases and J gave up 5 bases; unmatched junction bases: 7. The germline gives CDR1 PRHDT, CDR2 FYEKMQ (reference sequence). The CDR3 bases are TGTGCCAGCAGCTTCTCAGGGGGCCGGGGAGATACGCAGTATTTT. Translation: CASSFSGGRGDTQYF. Combining the CDR3 with reference TRBV13 and TRBJ2-3 gives the whole variable domain AAGVIQSPRHLIKEKRETATLKCYPIPRHDTVYWYQQGPGQDPQFLISFYEKMQSDKGSIPDRFSAQQFSDYHSELNMSSLELGDSALYFCASSFSGGRGDTQYFGPGTRLTVL.

This clone came up once. V and J are TRBV6-5 and TRBJ1-2; tentative D call: TRBD1 (6 bases). Germline V gene sequence: CDR1 MNHEY, CDR2 SVGAGI. Trimming shortened V by 6 bases and J by 5 bases, and 13 bases separated the two germline ends. The CDR3 covers 13 residues. The CDR3 bases are TGTGCCAGCAGGGGAGGACAGCCTTATGGCTACACCTTC. Amino acid sequence: CASRGGQPYGYTF.

This sequence joins TRBV7-8 and TRBJ1-5, with a possible D match to TRBD1 (6 bases). Germline V CDR1 and CDR2: SGHVS, FQNEAQ. CDR3 length: 15 amino acids. V lost 3 bases, J lost 6 bases, and 15 bases lay in between. DNA for the CDR3: TGTGCCAGCAGCTTCGACGGGACACTGGGTCAGCCCCAGCATTTT. Translated, it gives CASSFDGTLGQPQHF.

This clone is a singleton in its sample. The chain is built from TRBV7-2 and TRBJ2-6; D gene ambiguous. CDR3 length equals 18 residues. Germline V CDR1 and CDR2: SGHTA, FQGNSA. V lost 3 bases, J lost 1 base, and 16 bases lay in between. The CDR3 sequence: CASSLVGPVLSGANVLTF. CDR3 sequence (DNA): TGTGCCAGCAGCTTGGTTGGACCCGTACTTTCTGGGGCCAACGTCCTGACTTTC.

The chain carries TRBV5-1 and TRBJ1-2; D is ambiguous. Germline CDR1 is SGHRS and CDR2 is YFSETQ. The CDR3 sequence is 17 residues long. Trimming stripped 2 bases from V and 3 bases from J, with 20 bases between. DNA for the CDR3: TGCGCCAGCAGCTTTTATCCGGTCTCCTTGGCGGACTATGGCTACACCTTC. Translating it yields CASSFYPVSLADYGYTF.

Here the CDR3 DNA reads TGTGCCAGCAGCCAGGTCGTAGGTATCGGGCCCTACGAGCAGTACTTC. Amino acids: CASSQVVGIGPYEQYF. V is TRBV7-2 and J is TRBJ2-7; D not resolved. CDR1 is SGHTA and CDR2 is FQGNSA in the germline V gene. The CDR3 spans 16 residues. Trimming cost V 5 bases and J 2 bases, with 19 bases left between them.

CDR3 sequence (DNA): TGCGCCAGCAGCCAATGGACAGGGGGCGCCGAGCAGTACTTC. Translating gives CASSQWTGGAEQYF. The chain has TRBV5-1 and TRBJ2-7; 11 nucleotides align to TRBD1. CDR1 is SGHRS, CDR2 YFSETQ, per germline. CDR3 length: 14 amino acids. V trimming: 4 bases; J trimming: 6 bases; junction bases outside the gene matches: 6.

This rearrangement joins TRBV5-4 to TRBJ2-5; TRBD2 aligns across 7 bases. Germline values: CDR1 SGHNT, CDR2 YYREEE (reference sequence). Trimming cost V 2 bases and J 4 bases; bases outside gene matches: 11. This CDR3 contains 16 residues. CDR3 residues: CASSLRRENKRETQYF. CDR3 nucleotides: TGTGCCAGCAGCTTAAGGCGGGAGAATAAGCGAGAGACCCAGTACTTC.

The chain carries TRBV6-4 and TRBJ1-2; 8 nucleotides agree with TRBD1. The CDR3 extends over 14 amino acids. Per the germline V gene, CDR1 is MRHNA and CDR2 is SNTAGT. V trimming: 2 bases; J trimming: 8 bases; junction bases outside the gene matches: 7. CDR3 nucleotides: TGTGCCAGCAGTGACGCCCGTGGGACAGGCGGCTACACCTTC. Amino acid sequence: CASSDARGTGGYTF.

A note on this clone: The sample has other DNA sequences that encode this CDR3 too. The rearrangement joins TRBV9 to TRBJ2-7, with D maybe TRBD2 (6 bases). The CDR3 loop spans 14 amino acids. The ends were cut back, 4 bases at V and 0 bases at J, with 11 bases in the middle. From germline, CDR1 is SGDLS and CDR2 YYNGEE. CDR3 bases: TGTGCCAGCAGCCCGGGGGATAGCTCCTACGAGCAGTACTTC. This gives the protein CASSPGDSSYEQYF. The full variable domain, completed using reference TRBV9 and TRBJ2-7, is DSGVTQTPKHLITATGQRVTLRCSPRSGDLSVYWYQQSLDQGLQFLIQYYNGEERAKGNILERFSAQQFPDLHSELNLSSLELGDSALYFCASSPGDSSYEQYFGPGTRLTVT.

In DNA, the CDR3 is TGTGCCAGCAGTCCCCTAGCGGGAGGTCCAGATACGCAGTATTTT. This translates into CASSPLAGGPDTQYF. V usage is TRBV7-8 and J usage is TRBJ2-3; 11 bases fit TRBD2. CDR1 is SGHVS, CDR2 FQNEAQ, per germline. The CDR3 totals 15 residues. V shed 6 bases, J shed 4 bases, and the junction held 6 bases outside the gene matches.

The chain links TRBV7-9 to TRBJ1-1; D not certain. This CDR3 is 13 amino acids long. V was clipped by 4 bases and J by 0 bases, with 6 bases between them. Germline V gene data show CDR1 as SEHNR and CDR2 as FQNEAQ (reference sequence). The CDR3 DNA reads TGTGCCAGCAGCTCAAATATGAACACTGAAGCTTTCTTT. This translates into CASSSNMNTEAFF.

The CDR3 DNA reads as TGTGCCAGCACCTGGGGGGCTGTTATAAACATTCAGTACTTC. It yields the protein CASTWGAVINIQYF. This chain joins TRBV2 and TRBJ2-4; D is tentatively TRBD1 or TRBD2 (6 bases each). The germline gives CDR1 SNHLY, CDR2 FYNNEI. V was pared by 7 bases and J by 6 bases, with 16 bases between. This CDR3 has 14 residues. Using reference TRBV2 and TRBJ2-4 for the parts outside the CDR3, the full variable domain is EPEVTQTPSHQVTQMGQEVILRCVPISNHLYFYWYRQILGQKVEFLVSFYNNEISEKSEIFDDQFSVERPDGSNFTLKIRSTKLEDSAMYFCASTWGAVINIQYFGAGTRLSVL.

This rearrangement joins TRBV2 to TRBJ2-3; no firm D call. Germline CDR1 SNHLY, CDR2 FYNNEI. Trimming shortened V by 4 bases and J by 1 base, and 15 bases separated the two germline ends. This CDR3 has 16 residues. This CDR3 reads CASSVVKVRGTDTQYF. CDR3 sequence (DNA): TGTGCCAGCAGTGTCGTTAAGGTCCGTGGCACAGATACGCAGTATTTT.

This chain joins TRBV5-1 and TRBJ1-4; D ambiguous. Germline V lookup: CDR1 SGHRS, CDR2 YFSETQ. The length of the CDR3 is 17 residues. Trimming stripped 5 bases from V and 0 bases from J, with 17 bases between. The CDR3 here is CASSPPGRQATNEKLFF. CDR3 nucleotide sequence: TGCGCCAGCAGTCCGCCCGGACGACAAGCAACTAATGAAAAACTGTTTTTT.

The chain recombines TRBV7-9 with TRBJ2-1, with no clear D. The V and J ends lost 4 bases and 6 bases respectively, with 13 bases between them. Germline assignment: CDR1 SEHNR and CDR2 FQNEAQ (reference sequence). This CDR3 has 14 amino acids. The CDR3 DNA reads as TGTGCCAGCAGCTCCACCCTACGGACCAATGAGCAGTTCTTC. The encoded protein is CASSSTLRTNEQFF. The complete variable domain, with remaining parts taken from reference TRBV7-9 and TRBJ2-1, reads DTGVSQNPRHKITKRGQNVTFRCDPISEHNRLYWYRQTLGQGPEFLTYFQNEAQLEKSRLLSDRFSAERPKGSFSTLEIQRTEQGDSAMYLCASSSTLRTNEQFFGPGTRLTVL.

The chain links TRBV7-9 to TRBJ1-1; weak D call: TRBD1 (6 bases). The CDR3 loop spans 14 amino acids. Germline values: CDR1 SEHNR, CDR2 FQNEAQ (reference sequence). Trimming left V 3 bases short and J 5 bases short, with 13 bases between. The CDR3 DNA follows: TGTGCCAGCAGCTTTAATCGCAGGGGAACTGAAGCTTTCTTT. It translates to CASSFNRRGTEAFF.

V and J are TRBV9 and TRBJ2-1; 10 positions match TRBD1. Losses at the gene ends were 4 bases for V and 4 bases for J; bases not matched to a gene: 5. Germline CDR1 reads SGDLS; CDR2 reads YYNGEE. The CDR3 length is 15 residues. The CDR3 sequence: CASSTRQGAYNEQFF. The CDR3 region has the DNA TGTGCCAGCAGCACAAGACAGGGGGCTTACAATGAGCAGTTCTTC.

J is TRBJ2-7 and V is TRBV14, with no clear D. CDR1 and CDR2 (germline): SGHDN, FVKESK. V was clipped by 1 base and J by 1 base, with 14 bases between them. The CDR3 totals 16 residues. In DNA, the CDR3 is TGTGCCAGCAGCCAAGCTGTTCCGGCTTTATCCTACGAGCAGTACTTC. The encoded protein is CASSQAVPALSYEQYF.

This clone turned up a few times. The chain has TRBV19 and TRBJ2-7; D gene ambiguous. The CDR3 loop spans 12 amino acids. CDR1 and CDR2 (germline): LNHDA, SQIVND (reference sequence). The ends were cut back, 9 bases at V and 6 bases at J, with 15 bases in the middle. The CDR3 protein is CASSTGSFEQYF. In DNA form, the CDR3 reads TGTGCCAGCTCCACGGGTAGCTTCGAGCAGTACTTC.

The chain uses TRBV27 and TRBJ1-1, with D unclear. The V end lost 2 bases, the J end lost 2 bases, and 18 bases lay between the germline ends. Germline CDR1 reads MNHEY; CDR2 reads SMNVEV (reference sequence). The CDR3 sequence is 17 residues long. The CDR3 bases are TGTGCCAGCAGTTTAGCTGGAGGGCTCATGGGAAACACTGAAGCTTTCTTT. Translation: CASSLAGGLMGNTEAFF.